The TCR beta chain described here comes from a study of T cells in women clearing cervical HPV infection. As for this clone: Sequencing ends 3 residues short of the CDR3 end; the germline J gene provides the rest.

Assay: immunoSEQ multiplex PCR; the TCRdb copy retains only in-frame clones and omits some. This sample carries about 39,000 clones, with about 5% going to the ten biggest clones. The V gene lost 5 bases and the J gene lost 1 base, with 5 bases spanning the gap. The CDR3 contains 12 residues. Per the germline V gene, CDR1 is KGHSH and CDR2 is LQKENI. The sequencing sample was made of blood buffy coat. The V call is TRBV18, the J call TRBJ1-1; D is undetermined. The sequence was obtained from a woman aged 18 to 75 with a cervical HPV16 infection that either progressed to CIN3+ or cleared (not recorded which). The part of the CDR3 DNA that was read is TGTGCCAGCTCAACCAGGAACACTGAA. Translation: CASSTRNTE. The whole CDR3 protein reads CASSTRNTEAFF.